These 28 T cell receptor beta chains were sequenced from one sample in a study of cytomegalovirus exposure and HLA in healthy donors. It was with 60 Vbeta and 13 Jbeta primers that the PCR ran. Repertoires were generated with immunoSEQ multiplex PCR, while TCRdb's copy carries only in-frame clones and drops some. Of 95,000 to 150,000 clones detected, 15% appear once; the ten largest clones hold 1.5% to 2%. Sequenced: PBMCs. The receptors were sampled from a woman aged 18-30 years in good health and CMV-seronegative.

The chain combines TRBV9 with TRBJ2-3; D remains unclear. V lost 1 base and J 0 bases, leaving 9 bases between the germline ends. This CDR3 is built from 15 residues. Germline CDR1 and CDR2: SGDLS and YYNGEE. The CDR3 loop is CASSVSATSTDTQYF. The CDR3 nucleotides are TGTGCCAGCAGCGTAAGCGCTACTAGCACAGATACGCAGTATTTT.

This clone was seen more than once but under ten times. The rearrangement links TRBV5-1 to TRBJ2-1; D perhaps matches TRBD1 (5 bases). V lost 1 base to trimming and J lost 7 bases, with 15 bases between them. Germline V CDR1 and CDR2: SGHRS, YFSETQ. This CDR3 spans 15 amino acids. CDR3 coding DNA: TGCGCCAGCAGCTTGTTGTCAGGGCTTCTGAATGAGCAGTTCTTC. Translated: CASSLLSGLLNEQFF.

This chain connects TRBV6-6 to TRBJ1-1; TRBD1 is a possible D gene (6 bases). Trimming stripped 1 base from V and 5 bases from J, with 8 bases between. This CDR3 has 13 residues. The germline CDR1 and CDR2 sequences are MNHNY and SVGAGI (reference sequence). CDR3 amino acids: CASSYFQGTEAFF. The CDR3 DNA sequence: TGTGCCAGCAGTTACTTTCAGGGGACTGAAGCTTTCTTT.

The chain joins TRBV10-3 to TRBJ2-1, with TRBD2 matching over 9 bases. The CDR3 consists of 15 residues. Germline CDR1 and CDR2: ENHRY and SYGVKD. Germline trimming cut 5 bases from V and 5 bases from J; bases unmatched to any gene: 7. CDR3 loop: CAISTSSGRNNEQFF. CDR3 nucleotide sequence: TGTGCCATCAGTACGAGTAGCGGGAGAAACAATGAGCAGTTCTTC.

Concerning this clone: Other DNA sequences from this sample encode an identical CDR3 as well. The chain combines TRBV9 with TRBJ2-7; 8 nucleotides match TRBD1. The V segment lost 0 bases and the J segment 3 bases; nucleotides outside the gene matches: 5. The length of the CDR3 is 15 residues. Germline V CDR1 and CDR2: SGDLS, YYNGEE. The CDR3 loop reads CASSVGPDRDYEQYF. The CDR3 bases are TGTGCCAGCAGCGTAGGCCCGGACAGGGACTACGAGCAGTACTTC.

This sequence joins TRBV28 and TRBJ1-2, with unresolved D. Germline V gene sequence: CDR1 MDHEN, CDR2 SYDVKM. The CDR3 length is 14 residues. Trimming took off 8 bases at V and 4 bases at J, with 17 bases between the two ends. For the CDR3, the DNA is TGTGCCAGCCTCTCACCGGGGTCGTTCTATGGCTACACCTTC. This gives the protein CASLSPGSFYGYTF.

The chain employs TRBV7-9 and TRBJ1-1, with D maybe TRBD1 (6 bases). The CDR3 is made up of 15 amino acids. V shed 5 bases and J shed 2 bases, with 15 bases lying between them. The germline gives CDR1 SEHNR, CDR2 FQNEAQ (reference sequence). The CDR3 coding sequence is TGTGCCAGCAGCCAGACGGGGGGCCGTAACACTGAAGCTTTCTTT. Protein: CASSQTGGRNTEAFF.

The sample holds a few counts of this clone. CDR3 sequence reads: CASSPPSLAVYEQYF. The CDR3 DNA sequence: TGTGCCAGCAGCCCCCCCTCACTAGCGGTCTACGAGCAGTACTTC. This chain uses TRBV28 with TRBJ2-7, with TRBD2 identical over 8 bases. With V trimmed by 6 bases and J by 3 bases, 10 bases remained unmatched. Germline assignment: CDR1 MDHEN and CDR2 SYDVKM. This CDR3 comprises 15 residues.

The chain employs TRBV10-3 and TRBJ2-3; 9 bases are a match to TRBD2. This CDR3 spans 15 amino acids. The V gene's germline CDR1 is ENHRY and CDR2 SYGVKD. The V gene end was trimmed by 4 bases and the J gene end by 7 bases; junction bases not matched to a gene: 9. Written as DNA, the CDR3 is TGTGCCATCAGTGTTGAGGCTAGCGGGACAAATACGCAGTATTTT. This sequence encodes CAISVEASGTNTQYF.

The chain carries TRBV5-6 and TRBJ1-1; D not certain. Germline CDR1 SGHDT, CDR2 YYEEEE. The CDR3 loop spans 15 amino acids. V lost 4 bases and J 6 bases, leaving 19 bases between the germline ends. This CDR3 reads CASSTLSEAIAEAFF. CDR3 nucleotide sequence: TGTGCCAGCAGCACTCTCTCGGAGGCTATTGCTGAAGCTTTCTTT.

The J gene is TRBJ2-3, the V gene TRBV6-1; D is ambiguous. The CDR3 loop spans 15 amino acids. V lost 2 bases to trimming and J lost 1 base, with 10 bases between them. The germline gives CDR1 MNHNS, CDR2 SASEGT. The CDR3 loop is CASSEFSGGTDTQYF. The CDR3 DNA follows: TGTGCCAGCAGTGAATTTTCGGGTGGCACAGATACGCAGTATTTT.

The chain links TRBV25-1 to TRBJ2-1, with D hard to call. V was shortened by 4 bases and J by 9 bases, with 10 bases between the two germline ends. From germline, CDR1 is MGHDK and CDR2 SYGVNS. The CDR3 consists of 12 residues. The CDR3 bases are TGTGCCAGCAGTGTCGGTTTCGTTGAGCAGTTCTTC. This translates into CASSVGFVEQFF.

V and J are TRBV30 and TRBJ2-3; possibly TRBD1 for D (6 bases). The length of the CDR3 is 16 residues. Between the trimmed V and J ends, which lost 1 base and 1 base, there was a span of 15 bases. Germline CDR1 and CDR2: GTSNPN and SVGIG (reference sequence). The CDR3 bases are TGTGCCTGGAGTGCTGCCCGGACAGCTCGCACAGATACGCAGTATTTT. It codes for CAWSAARTARTDTQYF.

The genes are TRBV9 and TRBJ1-3, with D unclear. V dropped 0 bases and J dropped 0 bases, with 4 bases sitting between them. The CDR3 spans 14 residues. Germline V CDR1 and CDR2: SGDLS, YYNGEE. In DNA, the CDR3 is TGTGCCAGCAGCGTAGGGCACTCTGGAAACACCATATATTTT. Its translation is CASSVGHSGNTIYF.

This clone was observed a few times. This chain links TRBV9 with TRBJ2-3; tentatively, D is TRBD1 (5 bases). Germline CDR1 reads SGDLS; CDR2 reads YYNGEE. The CDR3 covers 11 residues. Trimming pared 4 bases from V and 5 bases from J, leaving 5 bases between. The CDR3: CASSQGDTQYF. CDR3 coding DNA: TGTGCCAGCAGCCAGGGAGATACGCAGTATTTT.

This clone was seen a handful of times. The V gene is TRBV19, the J gene TRBJ2-1, with 11 nucleotides matching TRBD2. The CDR3 consists of 15 residues. V shed 5 bases, J shed 5 bases, and the junction held 5 bases outside the gene matches. Germline lookup yields CDR1 LNHDA and CDR2 SQIVND (reference sequence). CDR3 loop: CASSPPGLADNEQFF. The CDR3 coding sequence is TGTGCCAGTAGTCCACCGGGACTAGCGGACAATGAGCAGTTCTTC. Based on the CDR3 plus reference TRBV19 and TRBJ2-1, the full variable domain is DGGITQSPKYLFRKEGQNVTLSCEQNLNHDAMYWYRQDPGQGLRLIYYSQIVNDFQKGDIAEGYSVSREKKESFPLTVTSAQKNPTAFYLCASSPPGLADNEQFFGPGTRLTVL.

This chain uses TRBV6-5 with TRBJ2-1, with 11 bases identical to TRBD2. V was pared by 2 bases and J by 6 bases, with 3 bases of the junction left unmatched. The CDR3 is 15 amino acids. Germline values: CDR1 MNHEY, CDR2 SVGAGI. The CDR3 bases are TGTGCCAGCAGTTACGTACTAGCGGGAGCCAATGAGCAGTTCTTC. It codes for CASSYVLAGANEQFF.

J is TRBJ2-1 and V is TRBV5-4; 7 bases match TRBD2. V was pared by 2 bases and J by 4 bases, with 3 bases of the junction left unmatched. Germline assignment: CDR1 SGHNT and CDR2 YYREEE (reference sequence). The CDR3 runs to 14 residues. CDR3 protein: CASSFSAGYNEQFF. CDR3 in DNA: TGTGCCAGCAGCTTCTCAGCGGGGTACAATGAGCAGTTCTTC.

The gene calls are TRBV4-2 and TRBJ2-1; 11 nucleotides agree with TRBD2. V was clipped by 4 bases and J by 3 bases; unmatched bases: 5. The CDR3 runs to 16 residues. Germline CDR1 and CDR2: LGHNA and YNFKEQ. This CDR3 reads CASSPLGTSGYNEQFF. CDR3 nucleotide sequence: TGTGCCAGCAGCCCACTCGGGACTAGCGGCTACAATGAGCAGTTCTTC.

The genes are TRBV7-7 and TRBJ1-2; D might be TRBD1 (5 bases). V was clipped by 1 base and J by 4 bases, with 10 bases between them. Per the germline V gene, CDR1 is SSHAT and CDR2 is FNYEAQ (reference sequence). The CDR3 is 14 residues long. DNA of the CDR3: TGTGCCAGCAGCTTAGAAGGGGTAGGCTATGGCTACACCTTC. Translation gives CASSLEGVGYGYTF.

This clone occurred a few times. V is TRBV29-1 and J is TRBJ2-5; 12 bases are a match to TRBD2. The end of the DNA aligns better with TRBJ2-7, so the J call may be wrong. The CDR3 loop spans 14 amino acids. The germline V gene has CDR1 SQVTM and CDR2 ANQGSEA. As DNA, the CDR3 is TGCAGCGTGGCCCCTAGCGGGGGGGCCTACGAGCAGTACTTC. This codes for CSVAPSGGAYEQYF.

V gene TRBV6-6 combines with J gene TRBJ1-4, with D tentatively TRBD1 (5 bases). CDR3 size: 14 residues. Germline V lookup: CDR1 MNHNY, CDR2 SVGAGI (reference sequence). V lost 3 bases to trimming and J lost 2 bases, with 7 bases between them. The CDR3 region has the DNA TGTGCCAGCAGTTATCGACAGACTAATGAAAAACTGTTTTTT. As protein: CASSYRQTNEKLFF.

This clone was observed a few times. V and J are TRBV9 and TRBJ2-1; 13 bases map to TRBD2. Germline values: CDR1 SGDLS, CDR2 YYNGEE. This CDR3 contains 18 residues. The V gene end was trimmed by 0 bases and the J gene end by 1 base; junction bases not matched to a gene: 4. CDR3 in amino acids: CASSVGTSGGGSYNEQFF. CDR3 sequence (DNA): TGTGCCAGCAGCGTAGGGACTAGCGGGGGAGGTTCCTACAATGAGCAGTTCTTC.

As to this clone: The germline gene is not matched at one end of the junction; a read error may be the cause. The chain couples TRBV7-7 to TRBJ2-1; D is perhaps TRBD2 (5 bases). The CDR3 runs 14 residues. The germline CDR1 and CDR2 sequences are SSHAT and FNYEAQ (reference sequence). CDR3 region: CASSLGFSENEQFF. The DNA for the CDR3 is TGTGCTAGCAGCTTAGGGTTTAGCGAGAATGAGCAGTTCTTC.

The V and J genes are TRBV28 and TRBJ2-2, with 10 bases lining up with TRBD2. Looked up from germline, CDR1 is MDHEN and CDR2 is SYDVKM. The J segment lost 5 bases and the V segment lost 4 bases, leaving 10 bases of the junction unmatched. The CDR3 is 17 residues long. This chain's CDR3 is CASSSTRLAGVTGELFF. The CDR3, as DNA: TGTGCCAGCAGTTCCACGCGGCTAGCGGGGGTAACCGGGGAGCTGTTTTTT.

The CDR3 region has the DNA TGTGCCAGCAGCCGAAGGGGGACCGAGCAGTACTTC. Translation gives CASSRRGTEQYF. The rearrangement joins TRBV14 to TRBJ2-7; TRBD1 is a possible D gene (6 bases). The CDR3 extends over 12 amino acids. Trimming pared 4 bases from V and 6 bases from J, leaving 10 bases between. Germline V gene data show CDR1 as SGHDN and CDR2 as FVKESK.

J is TRBJ2-7 and V is TRBV6-5; TRBD1 matches at 7 bases. V trimming: 6 bases; J trimming: 6 bases; junction bases outside the gene matches: 8. Germline V lookup: CDR1 MNHEY, CDR2 SVGAGI. CDR3 length equals 13 residues. CDR3 DNA: TGTGCCAGCAGAGCCACAGGGGCCCGCGAGCAGTACTTC. It specifies CASRATGAREQYF.

The rearrangement joins TRBV9 to TRBJ2-1; 12 nucleotides align to TRBD2. Germline CDR1 and CDR2: SGDLS and YYNGEE. The J segment lost 4 bases and the V segment lost 4 bases, leaving 6 bases of the junction unmatched. This CDR3 is built from 16 residues. Here the CDR3 reads CASSPRTSGVYNEQFF. The CDR3 DNA follows: TGTGCCAGCAGCCCCCGGACTAGCGGGGTTTACAATGAGCAGTTCTTC.